This is a list of T cell receptor beta chains from one sample in a study of long-term antiretroviral therapy in people with HIV. The repertoire was sequenced with immunoSEQ multiplex PCR; TCRdb's copy has only in-frame clones and lacks some. The data hold about 24,000 clones, with roughly 94% observed a single time. This specimen consisted of unsorted PBMCs, obtained just over 4.8 years after starting antiretroviral therapy. The source of these receptors is a woman between 45 and 65 years old with HIV. CDR3s include the opening cysteine and the closing phenylalanine or tryptophan. The order of the fields is CDR3 DNA, CDR3 protein, clone size, J gene, V gene, D gene. A D gene is named only where the DNA matches it firmly. The size field is filled for only some rows; it gives once, few, many or a size class.

TGCAGCATAAGGGGGGGAGAGACCCAGTACTTC CSIRGGETQYF - TRBJ2-5 TRBV20-1 -
TGTGCCAGCAGTTACTCGGGACCAACCTACGAGCAGTACTTC CASSYSGPTYEQYF - TRBJ2-7 TRBV6-6 -
TGTGCCAGCAGTCGCGGGGAGACCCAGTACTTC CASSRGETQYF - TRBJ2-5 TRBV27 -
TGTGCCAGCAGCCAAGATCTGAACACCGGGGAGCTGTTTTTT CASSQDLNTGELFF once TRBJ2-2 TRBV14 -
TGTGCCTGGAGTGTAACGAACACTGAAGCTTTCTTT CAWSVTNTEAFF - TRBJ1-1 TRBV30 -
TGTGCCAGCAGCGTCCCGGATAGGGACCTCACAGATACGCAGTATTTT CASSVPDRDLTDTQYF - TRBJ2-3 TRBV9 -
TGTGCCAGCAGCGTAGATTCCAGCGGGGGCACAGATACGCAGTATTTT CASSVDSSGGTDTQYF once TRBJ2-3 TRBV9 TRBD2
TGTGCCAGCAGTGAAGCTGGGTCGGACAGGACGTTCCTCTCTGGGGCCAACGTCCTGACTTTC CASSEAGSDRTFLSGANVLTF once TRBJ2-6 TRBV6-1 TRBD1
TGTGCCACCAGCAGAGCCCCTACGGACGCCTATGGCTACACCTTC CATSRAPTDAYGYTF - TRBJ1-2 TRBV15 -
TGTGCCAGCAGCTTAGCGCTGACAGGAGGCACAGATACGCAGTATTTT CASSLALTGGTDTQYF - TRBJ2-3 TRBV7-2 -
TGTGCCAGTAGCGACAGGGAGACTGAAGCTTTCTTT CASSDRETEAFF - TRBJ1-1 TRBV19 TRBD1
TGTGCCAGCAGTTTTCAGAGTTACACAGATACGCAGTATTTT CASSFQSYTDTQYF - TRBJ2-3 TRBV27 -
TGTGCCAGCAGCCCCACAGGGGGCCACGAGCAGTACTTC CASSPTGGHEQYF - TRBJ2-7 TRBV6-5 TRBD1
TGTGCCAGCAGAAGACTGAACACTGAAGCTTTCTTT CASRRLNTEAFF - TRBJ1-1 TRBV27 -
TGTGCCAGCAGTTACGCCTTAATTAACTATGGCTACACCTTC CASSYALINYGYTF - TRBJ1-2 TRBV6-5 -
TGTGCCAGCAGCTCGGCGCTGACTGAAGCTTTCTTT CASSSALTEAFF - TRBJ1-1 TRBV7-9 -
TGTGCCAGCAGTGCTCCGGGACGCGGTTTGACTGAAGCTTTCTTT CASSAPGRGLTEAFF - TRBJ1-1 TRBV6-5 -
TGTGCCAGTAACCCAGGGGACCGGCCCAACTATGGCTACACCTTC CASNPGDRPNYGYTF - TRBJ1-2 TRBV19 -
TGCGCCAGCAGCCTACAGGGACAGGGGGTGGGAGAGACCCAGTACTTC CASSLQGQGVGETQYF - TRBJ2-5 TRBV5-1 TRBD1
TGCGCCAGCAGCTTTGGGGGTAGGGACGAGCAGTACTTC CASSFGGRDEQYF - TRBJ2-7 TRBV5-1 -
TGTGCCAGCAGTTTAGGACAGGGTACCACCGGGGAGCTGTTTTTT CASSLGQGTTGELFF once TRBJ2-2 TRBV6-5 TRBD1
TGTGCCAGCTATGTGACGGGATCGAACACCGGGGAGCTGTTTTTT CASYVTGSNTGELFF - TRBJ2-2 TRBV6-6 -
TGTGCCAGCAGCTTAGCGAGCACAGATACGCAGTATTTT CASSLASTDTQYF once TRBJ2-3 TRBV7-9 -
TGTGCCAGCAATCTTTCCCCAAAATCTAACTATGGCTACACCTTC CASNLSPKSNYGYTF - TRBJ1-2 TRBV28 -
TGTGCCAGTAGTATGCGGGCCCGTACTGAAGCTTTCTTT CASSMRARTEAFF - TRBJ1-1 TRBV19 -
TGTGCCAGCAGTTCGACAGGGGGCATCTACGAGCAGTACTTC CASSSTGGIYEQYF - TRBJ2-7 TRBV2 TRBD1
TGTGCCAGCAGCTTAGCGGGGACGGTCCTGCATTCAGGCGATCAGCCCCAGCATTTT CASSLAGTVLHSGDQPQHF - TRBJ1-5 TRBV7-8 -
TGTGCCAGCAGTGACGGGGTTCTGTACGAGCAGTACTTC CASSDGVLYEQYF - TRBJ2-7 TRBV6-1 -
TGTGCCAGCAGCTTGCTAGCGGGAGCCTCCAATGAGCAGTTCTTC CASSLLAGASNEQFF - TRBJ2-1 TRBV5-6 TRBD2
TGTGCCAGCAGCTTAGCGGGACCGGGGGATACGCAGTATTTT CASSLAGPGDTQYF - TRBJ2-3 TRBV7-8 -
TGTGCCAGTAGTTTTCAACGACTGATCACAGATACGCAGTATTTT CASSFQRLITDTQYF once TRBJ2-3 TRBV19 -
TGCAGCGGAAGGGGACGTAATGAAAAACTGTTTTTT CSGRGRNEKLFF - TRBJ1-4 TRBV29-1 -
TGTGCCAGCAGCTTATCAGAGACGGAGTATGGCTACACCTTC CASSLSETEYGYTF - TRBJ1-2 TRBV11-1 -
TGTGCCAGCAGCTCCTTCGACCTGACTAGCGGGAGGGCAGATACGCAGTATTTT CASSSFDLTSGRADTQYF - TRBJ2-3 TRBV9 TRBD2
TGTGCCAGCAGCTTTATGGACAGGGTTAGTGAGACCCAGTACTTC CASSFMDRVSETQYF - TRBJ2-5 TRBV7-6 TRBD1
TGTGCCAGCAGCTTAGGAAGCGGGAGCTCCTACAATGAGCAGTTCTTC CASSLGSGSSYNEQFF - TRBJ2-1 TRBV7-6 TRBD2
TGCGCCAGCAGATTGGCAGCTGGAAACACCATATATTTT CASRLAAGNTIYF once TRBJ1-3 TRBV4-1 -
TGTGCCAGTTCCCCGGCACTCGGACAGGGGGCTTGGGCCTCCTACGAGCAGTACTTC CASSPALGQGAWASYEQYF - TRBJ2-7 TRBV19 TRBD1
TGTGCCAGCAGCTTACGACAGGGGTCGAATGAGCAGTTCTTC CASSLRQGSNEQFF - TRBJ2-1 TRBV7-9 TRBD1
TGTGCCAGCAGTCACCTTGGGGGGGAAGAGACCCAGTACTTC CASSHLGGEETQYF - TRBJ2-5 TRBV2 TRBD2
TGTGCCAGCAGCGCCAAGGGGGCGGGTACGCAGTATTTT CASSAKGAGTQYF - TRBJ2-3 TRBV6-1 TRBD1